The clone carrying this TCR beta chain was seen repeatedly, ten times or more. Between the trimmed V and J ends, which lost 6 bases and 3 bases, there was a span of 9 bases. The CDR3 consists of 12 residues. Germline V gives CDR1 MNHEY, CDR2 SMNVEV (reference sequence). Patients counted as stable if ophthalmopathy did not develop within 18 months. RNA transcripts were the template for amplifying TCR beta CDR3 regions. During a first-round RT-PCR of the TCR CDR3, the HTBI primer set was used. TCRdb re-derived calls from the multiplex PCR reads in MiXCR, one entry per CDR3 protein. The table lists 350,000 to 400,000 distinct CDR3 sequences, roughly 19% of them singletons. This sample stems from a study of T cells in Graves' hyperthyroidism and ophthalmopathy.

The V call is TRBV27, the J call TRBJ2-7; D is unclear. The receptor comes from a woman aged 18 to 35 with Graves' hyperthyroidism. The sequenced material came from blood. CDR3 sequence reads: CASSPDRYEQYF. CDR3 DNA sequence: TGTGCCAGCAGCCCGGACCGCTACGAGCAGTACTTC.